Below are 19 T cell receptor beta chains sequenced from a single sample in a study of blood T cell repertoires in COVID-19. Data came from immunoSEQ multiplex PCR; TCRdb stores just in-frame clones and leaves some out. The data hold around 300,000 clones, with 88% observed a single time. The sequenced sample consisted of peripheral blood. All receptors derive from a man aged 18 to 29 with active or convalescent COVID-19.

The J gene is TRBJ2-2, the V gene TRBV11-2; TRBD2 matches 16 bases. The CDR3 consists of 17 residues. J lost 5 bases, V lost 5 bases, and 5 bases had no gene match. Per the germline V gene, CDR1 is SGHAT and CDR2 is FQNNGV. Here the CDR3 DNA reads TGTGCCAGCAGCAGCGGGACTAGCGGGGGGGAAACCGGGGAGCTGTTTTTT. Its translation: CASSSGTSGGETGELFF.

The V and J genes are TRBV19 and TRBJ2-3, with a possible D match to TRBD1 (5 bases). Germline-derived CDR1 and CDR2 are LNHDA and SQIVND (reference sequence). The CDR3 is made up of 13 amino acids. V was clipped by 0 bases and J by 6 bases, with 7 bases between them. The CDR3 sequence: CASSIDRGDTQYF. The CDR3 DNA sequence: TGTGCCAGTAGTATAGATAGGGGCGATACGCAGTATTTT.

The genes are TRBV6-2 or TRBV6-3 and TRBJ1-2, with 8 nucleotides matching TRBD1. CDR1 and CDR2 (germline): MNHEY, SVGEGT. The V and J ends lost 2 bases and 6 bases, in that order; junction bases with no gene match: 5. This CDR3 region has 14 residues. The CDR3 protein is CASSYGGRGHGYTF. The DNA for the CDR3 is TGTGCCAGCAGTTACGGCGGCAGGGGGCATGGCTACACCTTC.

The chain carries TRBV5-6 and TRBJ1-1; possibly TRBD1 for D (5 bases). CDR1 is SGHDT, CDR2 YYEEEE, per germline. Trimming removed 4 bases at V and 1 base at J, with 8 bases between. The CDR3 is made up of 13 amino acids. DNA of the CDR3: TGTGCCAGCAGCCCCGGGGGGAACACTGAAGCTTTCTTT. Translated: CASSPGGNTEAFF.

This sequence joins TRBV3-1 (or the pseudogene TRBV3-2) and TRBJ1-4, with 9 bases lining up with TRBD1. This CDR3 is 13 amino acids long. Germline CDR1 reads LGHDT; CDR2 reads YNNKEL (reference sequence). The J segment lost 5 bases and the V segment lost 10 bases, leaving 5 bases of the junction unmatched. CDR3 DNA: TGTGCCACTTCGGGACAGGGAAATGAAAAACTGTTTTTT. Translation: CATSGQGNEKLFF.

The V call is TRBV4-3, the J call TRBJ1-2, with D perhaps TRBD1 (6 bases). Germline V gene lookup returns CDR1 LGHNA and CDR2 YSLEER. CDR3 size: 14 residues. V gave up 2 bases and J gave up 4 bases, with 11 bases separating them. For the CDR3, the DNA is TGCGCCAGCAGCCAACTCCTGGACAGCTATGGCTACACCTTC. Translation: CASSQLLDSYGYTF.

V usage is TRBV27 and J usage is TRBJ1-5, with 8 bases identical to TRBD1. The CDR3 is 15 residues long. The J segment lost 5 bases and the V segment lost 1 base, leaving 4 bases of the junction unmatched. Per the germline V gene, CDR1 is MNHEY and CDR2 is SMNVEV (reference sequence). The CDR3, as DNA: TGTGCCAGCAGTTTATACAGGGGGGACCATCAGCCCCAGCATTTT. Translating gives CASSLYRGDHQPQHF.

CDR3 in DNA: TGTGCCAGCAGCCAAGATGGGAGGGCCGGGCAGTACTTC. Encoded protein: CASSQDGRAGQYF. The chain recombines TRBV3-1 (or the pseudogene TRBV3-2) with TRBJ2-7; 7 nucleotides line up with TRBD2. CDR3 length: 13 residues. In germline, CDR1 is LGHDT, CDR2 YNNKEL (reference sequence). The V and J ends lost 0 bases and 9 bases, in that order; junction bases with no gene match: 5.

The rearrangement uses TRBV10-3 and TRBJ2-3; 9 bases align to TRBD1. The CDR3 runs 15 residues. The germline V gene has CDR1 ENHRY and CDR2 SYGVKD. With 5 bases clipped from V and 0 bases from J, the junction kept 3 bases outside the gene matches. The CDR3 reads CAISTGTGSTDTQYF. The CDR3 nucleotides read TGTGCCATCAGTACCGGGACAGGGAGCACAGATACGCAGTATTTT.

This chain joins TRBV9 and TRBJ2-2, with 7 bases that match TRBD2. CDR1 SGDLS and CDR2 YYNGEE come from the germline V gene. The CDR3 covers 17 residues. V lost 0 bases and J lost 2; bases outside the gene matches: 7. The CDR3 sequence is CASSVAGSGANTGELFF. Here the CDR3 DNA reads TGTGCCAGCAGCGTAGCCGGCAGCGGGGCTAACACCGGGGAGCTGTTTTTT.

V gene TRBV4-1 combines with J gene TRBJ2-5, with 11 bases fitting TRBD2. There are 16 residues in the CDR3. The ends lost 2 bases at V and 4 bases at J; junction bases unmatched: 6. Germline CDR1 MGHRA, CDR2 YSYEKL. CDR3 nucleotides: TGCGCCAGCAGCCAACTCGGACTAGCGGGCCTAGAGACCCAGTACTTC. Its translation: CASSQLGLAGLETQYF.

This clone has just one count. The V call is TRBV6-2 or TRBV6-3, the J call TRBJ1-2; D not resolved. From germline, CDR1 is MNHEY and CDR2 SVGEGT. Trimming took 2 bases from V and 0 from J, leaving 13 bases between them. The CDR3 has 16 amino acids. CDR3 residues: CASSYGLSGANYGYTF. The CDR3 bases are TGTGCCAGCAGTTACGGGTTGTCAGGCGCTAACTATGGCTACACCTTC.

This clone was seen at least ten times. The chain joins TRBV6-4 to TRBJ2-1, with D tentatively TRBD2 (6 bases). The CDR3 has 13 amino acids. Germline CDR1 is MRHNA and CDR2 is SNTAGT. V lost 2 bases and J 6 bases, leaving 8 bases between the germline ends. CDR3 nucleotide sequence: TGTGCCAGCAGTGACAGGGACTTCAATGAGCAGTTCTTC. Translated: CASSDRDFNEQFF.

This rearrangement joins TRBV7-2 to TRBJ2-7, with D possibly matching TRBD2 (5 bases). This CDR3 contains 15 residues. V was clipped by 1 base and J by 4 bases, with 14 bases between them. From germline, CDR1 is SGHTA and CDR2 FQGNSA. The CDR3 DNA is TGTGCCAGCAGCTTAGGTACCGGGGATGGATACGAGCAGTACTTC. It translates to CASSLGTGDGYEQYF. The full variable domain, its missing parts supplied by reference TRBV7-2 and TRBJ2-7, is GAGVSQSPSNKVTEKGKDVELRCDPISGHTALYWYRQSLGQGLEFLIYFQGNSAPDKSGLPSDRFSAERTGGSVSTLTIQRTQQEDSAVYLCASSLGTGDGYEQYFGPGTRLTVT.

The chain joins TRBV24-1 to TRBJ1-4, with TRBD1 matching over 7 bases. The CDR3 runs 16 residues. Germline values: CDR1 KGHDR, CDR2 SFDVKD. With 4 bases clipped from V and 5 bases from J, the junction kept 9 bases outside the gene matches. CDR3 DNA: TGTGCCACCAGTGAGTCCGGGACAGAGAAGAATGAAAAACTGTTTTTT. Translation: CATSESGTEKNEKLFF.

The chain combines TRBV5-8 with TRBJ2-2, with 8 bases fitting TRBD1. J gave up 4 bases and V 1 base, and 9 bases lay outside the gene matches. The CDR3 totals 17 residues. Per the germline V gene, CDR1 is SGHTS and CDR2 is YDEGEE. The CDR3 DNA reads as TGTGCCAGCAGCTTGACAGGGGGACCGTCCGGCACCGGGGAGCTGTTTTTT. This encodes CASSLTGGPSGTGELFF.

The gene calls are TRBV5-1 and TRBJ1-3; TRBD1 aligns across 9 bases. This CDR3 spans 16 amino acids. The germline V gene has CDR1 SGHRS and CDR2 YFSETQ. Unmatched junction bases numbered 6, after V lost 4 bases and J lost 1 base. The CDR3 nucleotides are TGCGCCAGCAGCCATATCGGGACAGGGTCTGGAAACACCATATATTTT. It codes for CASSHIGTGSGNTIYF.

This clone was seen more than once but under ten times. V gene TRBV6-5 combines with J gene TRBJ1-1; TRBD1 agrees at 11 bases. Germline trimming cut 7 bases from V and 7 bases from J; bases unmatched to any gene: 8. Germline V CDR1 and CDR2: MNHEY, SVGAGI. This CDR3 is 14 amino acids long. CDR3 in amino acids: CASNLGQGANEAFF. The CDR3 DNA reads as TGTGCCAGCAATCTAGGACAGGGGGCCAATGAAGCTTTCTTT.

This clone was counted between two and nine times. The gene calls are TRBV6-2 or TRBV6-3 and TRBJ1-2; 8 nucleotides align to TRBD1. Germline assignment: CDR1 MNHEY and CDR2 SVGEGT. There are 15 residues in the CDR3. The junction had 5 bases not matched to a gene; V was cut back by 5 bases and J by 0 bases. CDR3 DNA: TGTGCCAGCAGTCGCCTGGACAGGGCTAACTATGGCTACACCTTC. It encodes CASSRLDRANYGYTF.